These T cell receptor beta chains were read from a single sample in a study of blood T cells in healthy people across ages. TCRdb redid the calling of the 5' RACE reads with MiXCR, one entry per CDR3 protein. Of about 720,000 distinct CDR3 sequences in the sample, 20% to 25% were seen once. The sequencing sample was made of blood. These receptors all come from an older man in good health. Both conserved end residues are trimmed from each CDR3.

>14|TRBJ2-1|TRBV27
ASSLYRGISYNEQF
>12|TRBJ2-4|TRBV29-1
SVEGGGTKNIQY
>8|TRBJ2-1|TRBV20-1
SALPDEQF
>12|TRBJ2-3|TRBV7-9
ASSGVISTDTQY
>11|TRBJ2-7|TRBV5-1
ASSPTGNNEQY
>9|TRBJ1-1|TRBV7-9
ASSPDTEAF
>10|TRBJ1-2|TRBV19
ASSVEHYGYT
>13|TRBJ2-3|TRBV28
ASYSWGGSTDAQY
>18|NA|TRBV7-2
TSSLAMVQRDKGLNNEQF
>13|TRBJ2-6|TRBV28
ASSLGHPGANVLT
>14|TRBJ2-1|TRBV7-2
ASSPPGLVYYNEQF
>15|TRBJ2-5|TRBV7-9
ASSRLAGVVVGETQY
>12|TRBJ2-3|TRBV14
ASSQTGNADTQY